The 25 T cell receptor beta chains below all came from one sample that was sequenced in a study of T cells after yellow fever vaccination. TCRdb ran MiXCR on the 5' RACE reads and lists one entry per CDR3 protein. The sample contains roughly 330,000 distinct CDR3 sequences, about 6.9% of which appear only once. Sequences were derived from PBMCs, sampled about 41 days after the first yellow fever vaccination. The source of these receptors is a man between 18 and 35 years old who received the YFV17D yellow fever vaccine.

V gene TRBV11-2 combines with J gene TRBJ2-4; D gene uncertain. The germline V gene has CDR1 SGHAT and CDR2 FQNNGV. Trimming cost V 0 bases and J 8 bases, with 11 bases left between them. The CDR3 loop spans 14 amino acids. The CDR3 sequence is CASSLEDWHDIQYF. CDR3 nucleotide sequence: TGTGCCAGCAGCTTAGAGGATTGGCATGACATTCAGTACTTC.

This clonotype has ten or more counts. The rearrangement joins TRBV27 to TRBJ1-6; D unresolved. Trimming shortened V by 3 bases and J by 10 bases, and 13 bases separated the two germline ends. The germline gives CDR1 MNHEY, CDR2 SMNVEV (reference sequence). This CDR3 spans 14 amino acids. The CDR3 coding sequence is TGTGCCAGCAGTTTCCGGCCGATTGAGTCACCCCTCCACTTT. Amino acids: CASSFRPIESPLHF.

This sequence joins TRBV5-1 and TRBJ2-7; maybe TRBD2 (7 bases). Looked up from germline, CDR1 is SGHRS and CDR2 is YFSETQ. This CDR3 is 15 amino acids long. The V end lost 6 bases, the J end lost 1 base, and 17 bases lay between the germline ends. The CDR3 protein is CASKGGGTDSYEQYF. CDR3 sequence (DNA): TGCGCCAGCAAGGGGGGAGGGACTGATTCCTACGAGCAGTACTTC.

This clonotype appeared a few times. The chain uses TRBV10-3 and TRBJ2-1; D possibly uses TRBD1 or TRBD2 (5 bases each). The ends were cut back, 8 bases at V and 9 bases at J, with 17 bases in the middle. The CDR3 length is 13 residues. Germline V CDR1 and CDR2: ENHRY, SYGVKD. CDR3 sequence: CAIGRDQSVEQFF. The CDR3 nucleotides read TGTGCCATCGGCAGGGACCAGAGCGTTGAGCAGTTCTTC.

This clonotype was seen at least ten times. This rearrangement joins TRBV12-3 or TRBV12-4 to TRBJ2-5, with D maybe TRBD1 (6 bases). The CDR3 length is 13 residues. Trimming took off 4 bases at V and 7 bases at J, with 13 bases between the two ends. CDR3 sequence reads: CASSSRQARTQYF. The CDR3 DNA reads TGTGCCAGCAGTTCCAGACAGGCCCGGACCCAGTACTTC.

The chain recombines TRBV5-1 with TRBJ2-1; 12 nucleotides line up with TRBD2. V dropped 3 bases and J dropped 3; count of bases not matched to a gene: 7. Germline CDR1 reads SGHRS; CDR2 reads YFSETQ. The CDR3 loop spans 17 amino acids. In DNA, the CDR3 is TGCGCCAGCAGCTGGCTGGAACTAGCGGGGGGCTACAATGAGCAGTTCTTC. It encodes CASSWLELAGGYNEQFF.

This clonotype was observed a few times. The chain combines TRBV7-6 with TRBJ2-6, with TRBD1 identical over 8 bases. Germline values: CDR1 SGHVS, CDR2 FNYEAQ. V was pared by 5 bases and J by 0 bases, with 6 bases of the junction left unmatched. CDR3 length: 17 residues. CDR3: CASSTRQGLSGANVLTF. The CDR3 nucleotides are TGTGCCAGCAGCACCCGACAGGGGCTCTCTGGGGCCAACGTCCTGACTTTC. Combining the CDR3 with reference TRBV7-6 and TRBJ2-6 gives the whole variable domain GAGVSQSPRYKVTKRGQDVALRCDPISGHVSLYWYRQALGQGPEFLTYFNYEAQQDKSGLPNDRFSAERPEGSISTLTIQRTEQRDSAMYRCASSTRQGLSGANVLTFGAGSRLTVL.

This clonotype appeared a few times. This chain uses TRBV18 with TRBJ2-1, with 7 bases fitting TRBD1. Germline CDR1 reads KGHSH; CDR2 reads LQKENI. This CDR3 has 15 amino acids. J was trimmed by 1 base and V by 6 bases; bases with no gene match: 6. The CDR3 is CASSPGQDSYNEQFF. CDR3 in DNA: TGTGCCAGCTCTCCTGGACAGGATTCCTACAATGAGCAGTTCTTC.

This clonotype was seen a handful of times. This sequence joins TRBV25-1 and TRBJ1-5; 8 bases are a match to TRBD1. Per germline, CDR1 MGHDK and CDR2 SYGVNS. Trimming removed 7 bases from V and 4 bases from J; junction bases left unmatched: 6. The CDR3 runs 14 residues. Written as DNA, the CDR3 is TGTGCCAGCACAGGGACAGGCGTTAATCAGCCCCAGCATTTT. Its protein product is CASTGTGVNQPQHF. The whole variable domain, filled in from reference TRBV25-1 and TRBJ1-5, reads EADIYQTPRYLVIGTGKKITLECSQTMGHDKMYWYQQDPGMELHLIHYSYGVNSTEKGDLSSESTVSRIRTEHFPLTLESARPSHTSQYLCASTGTGVNQPQHFGDGTRLSIL.

V gene TRBV7-6 combines with J gene TRBJ2-5, with 7 bases aligning to TRBD1. Germline V gene data show CDR1 as SGHVS and CDR2 as FNYEAQ. The CDR3 contains 15 residues. V dropped 7 bases and J dropped 7; count of bases not matched to a gene: 15. CDR3 amino acids: CASTTDRENDGTQYF. Here the CDR3 DNA reads TGTGCCAGCACCACTGACAGGGAAAACGACGGGACCCAGTACTTC.

This sequence joins TRBV30 and TRBJ2-7; the D call may be TRBD1 or TRBD2 (6 bases each). The V gene lost 3 bases and the J gene lost 3 bases, with 24 bases spanning the gap. This CDR3 contains 17 residues. Germline-derived CDR1 and CDR2 are GTSNPN and SVGIG (reference sequence). The CDR3 bases are TGTGCCTGGAGCTCGTACCGTGGGGGGCGCAAAATCTACGAGCAGTACTTC. It specifies CAWSSYRGGRKIYEQYF.

In its sample, this clonotype was seen a few times. The V and J genes are TRBV20-1 and TRBJ2-3; TRBD1 aligns across 7 bases. Trimming took 6 bases from V and 6 from J; bases not matched to a gene: 6. Germline V gene sequence: CDR1 DFQATT, CDR2 SNEGSKA (reference sequence). This CDR3 region has 12 residues. The CDR3 loop reads CSATQGQDTQYF. The CDR3 DNA reads as TGCAGTGCAACACAGGGGCAGGATACGCAGTATTTT.

This chain connects TRBV5-1 to TRBJ1-1, with 7 bases identical to TRBD1. This CDR3 comprises 15 residues. The junction had 13 bases not matched to a gene; V was cut back by 4 bases and J by 7 bases. Germline CDR1 reads SGHRS; CDR2 reads YFSETQ. CDR3 residues: CASSPPRQGANEAFF. The CDR3 DNA sequence: TGCGCCAGCAGCCCTCCTAGACAGGGAGCCAATGAAGCTTTCTTT.

This clonotype turned up a few times. The chain combines TRBV7-8 with TRBJ2-1; the match to TRBD2 covers 14 bases. V gave up 5 bases and J gave up 2 bases; unmatched junction bases: 8. This CDR3 comprises 18 residues. Looked up from germline, CDR1 is SGHVS and CDR2 is FQNEAQ. The CDR3 sequence is CASSKAPGLAGAYNEQFF. The CDR3 DNA reads as TGTGCCAGCAGCAAAGCCCCGGGACTAGCGGGGGCCTACAATGAGCAGTTCTTC.

The chain carries TRBV7-9 and TRBJ2-7; D might be TRBD2 (5 bases). V lost 4 bases to trimming and J lost 0 bases, with 13 bases between them. There are 15 residues in the CDR3. Germline V gives CDR1 SEHNR, CDR2 FQNEAQ (reference sequence). The CDR3 sequence is CASSWYGESSYEQYF. Written as DNA, the CDR3 is TGTGCCAGCAGCTGGTATGGGGAGTCCTCCTACGAGCAGTACTTC. The full variable domain, in which reference TRBV7-9 and TRBJ2-7 provide the parts outside the CDR3, is DTGVSQNPRHKITKRGQNVTFRCDPISEHNRLYWYRQTLGQGPEFLTYFQNEAQLEKSRLLSDRFSAERPKGSFSTLEIQRTEQGDSAMYLCASSWYGESSYEQYFGPGTRLTVT.

The gene calls are TRBV10-3 and TRBJ1-1, with a weak D call TRBD1 (6 bases). Germline V gene data show CDR1 as ENHRY and CDR2 as SYGVKD. The CDR3 spans 15 residues. The V end lost 3 bases, the J end lost 4 bases, and 15 bases lay between the germline ends. This CDR3 is CAISDSTGFGTEAFF. Here the CDR3 DNA reads TGTGCCATCAGTGACTCAACAGGGTTCGGCACTGAAGCTTTCTTT.

The count of this clonotype is one. A much larger clone lies one base from this, so it may be a read error. The rearrangement uses TRBV5-5 and TRBJ2-1; D is perhaps TRBD2 (6 bases). Per the germline V gene, CDR1 is SGHKS and CDR2 is YYEKEE (reference sequence). This CDR3 has 15 residues. As DNA, the CDR3 is TGTGCCAGCAGCTTGACGGGGGACTCCTACAATAAGCAGTTCTTC. The encoded protein is CASSLTGDSYNKQFF.

This clonotype was detected ten times or more. The genes are TRBV7-2 and TRBJ1-1; unclear D gene. The CDR3 runs 11 residues. The germline V gene has CDR1 SGHTA and CDR2 FQGNSA. Trimming cost V 5 bases and J 6 bases, with 7 bases left between them. CDR3 nucleotide sequence: TGTGCCAGCAGCCCCCGCGCTGAAGCTTTCTTT. Translating gives CASSPRAEAFF.

This clonotype was observed a few times. A much larger clone differs from this one at a single base, so this may be a read error. The chain links TRBV7-3 to TRBJ1-2; D is possibly TRBD1 (6 bases). This CDR3 spans 13 amino acids. V dropped 5 bases and J dropped 1 base, with 8 bases sitting between them. The germline V gene has CDR1 SGHTA and CDR2 FQGTGA. The CDR3 coding sequence is TGTGCCAGCAGCATGGACAGTAACTATGGCTACACCTTC. This encodes CASSMDSNYGYTF.

In its sample, this clonotype was seen a few times. The V and J genes are TRBV20-1 and TRBJ2-2; possibly TRBD1 for D (6 bases). CDR3 length equals 16 residues. Per the germline V gene, CDR1 is DFQATT and CDR2 is SNEGSKA (reference sequence). Deletions cut 6 bases from V and 0 bases from J, with 17 bases between. The CDR3 loop is CSATPLDRTNTGELFF. DNA for the CDR3: TGCAGTGCCACCCCTCTTGACAGGACGAACACCGGGGAGCTGTTTTTT.

This clonotype has more than one count but fewer than ten. The chain couples TRBV20-1 to TRBJ2-3; D gene uncertain. V was clipped by 6 bases and J by 2 bases, with 12 bases between them. The CDR3 extends over 13 amino acids. In germline, CDR1 is DFQATT, CDR2 SNEGSKA (reference sequence). The CDR3 DNA reads as TGCAGTGCCCCATATGGGCACACAGATACGCAGTATTTT. It is translated as CSAPYGHTDTQYF.

This clonotype came up a few times. The rearrangement uses TRBV6-5 and TRBJ2-7, with D possibly TRBD1 on 5 matching bases. There are 15 residues in the CDR3. The germline V gene has CDR1 MNHEY and CDR2 SVGAGI. The V and J ends lost 0 bases and 1 base respectively, with 10 bases between them. For the CDR3, the DNA is TGTGCCAGCAGTTACTCGGTGACAGATTCCTACGAGCAGTACTTC. It encodes CASSYSVTDSYEQYF.

CDR3 loop: CSGRFGGTEAFF. CDR3 sequence (DNA): TGCAGCGGGAGGTTTGGGGGCACTGAAGCTTTCTTT. The V call is TRBV29-1, the J call TRBJ1-1; TRBD1 might be the D (5 bases). Germline-derived CDR1 and CDR2 are SQVTM and ANQGSEA. This CDR3 is built from 12 residues. The ends were cut back, 7 bases at V and 4 bases at J, with 13 bases in the middle.

The chain has TRBV12-3 or TRBV12-4 and TRBJ2-3; TRBD1 might be the D (5 bases). The CDR3 contains 15 residues. The V end was cut by 6 bases, the J end by 1 base, with 14 bases between. The CDR3 sequence is CASSPDSLRTDTQYF. The CDR3 region has the DNA TGTGCCAGCAGCCCCGACAGCCTTCGCACAGATACGCAGTATTTT.

This clonotype has just a few counts. This chain joins TRBV7-8 and TRBJ1-5; maybe TRBD1 (5 bases). Germline loops: CDR1 SGHVS, CDR2 FQNEAQ. Trimming left V 6 bases short and J 1 base short, with 16 bases between. CDR3 length: 16 amino acids. CDR3 loop: CASSSTPRGSNQPQHF. The CDR3 DNA follows: TGTGCCAGCAGTTCAACCCCGAGGGGCAGCAATCAGCCCCAGCATTTT.